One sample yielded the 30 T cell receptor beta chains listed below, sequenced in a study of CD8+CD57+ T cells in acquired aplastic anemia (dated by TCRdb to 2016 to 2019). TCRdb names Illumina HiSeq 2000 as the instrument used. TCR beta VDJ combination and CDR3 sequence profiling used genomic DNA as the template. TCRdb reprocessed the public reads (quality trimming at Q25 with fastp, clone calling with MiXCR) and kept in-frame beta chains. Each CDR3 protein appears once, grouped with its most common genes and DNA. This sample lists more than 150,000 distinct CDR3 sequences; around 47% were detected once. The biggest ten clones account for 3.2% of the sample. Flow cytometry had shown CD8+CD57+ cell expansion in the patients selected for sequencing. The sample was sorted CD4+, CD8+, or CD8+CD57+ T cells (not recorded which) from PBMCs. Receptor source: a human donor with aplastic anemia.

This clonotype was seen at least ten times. CDR3 coding DNA: TGTGCCATCAGTGATAGTCGCGGGAAGAACACCGGGGAGCTGTTTTTT. Translating it yields CAISDSRGKNTGELFF. The chain employs TRBV10-3 and TRBJ2-2, with D possibly being TRBD2 (6 bases). CDR1 is ENHRY, CDR2 SYGVKD, per germline. The V end was cut by 3 bases, the J end by 1 base, with 12 bases between. This CDR3 contains 16 residues.

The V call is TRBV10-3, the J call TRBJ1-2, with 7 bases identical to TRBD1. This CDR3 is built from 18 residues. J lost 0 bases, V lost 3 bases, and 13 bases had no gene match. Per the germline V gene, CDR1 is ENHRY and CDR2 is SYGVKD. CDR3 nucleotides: TGTGCCATCAGTGATCGGACCAGGGGGGGAGTAGCTAACTATGGCTACACCTTC. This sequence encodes CAISDRTRGGVANYGYTF.

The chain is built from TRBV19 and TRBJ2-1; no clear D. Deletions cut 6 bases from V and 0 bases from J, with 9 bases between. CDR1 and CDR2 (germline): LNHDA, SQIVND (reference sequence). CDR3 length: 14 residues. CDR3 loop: CASSGLSSYNEQFF. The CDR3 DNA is TGTGCCAGTAGCGGGCTGAGCTCCTACAATGAGCAGTTCTTC.

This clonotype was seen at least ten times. In DNA, the CDR3 is TGTGCCAGCAGCTTAGAGTATGGGGACAGTCAAGTCCAGTACTTC. This codes for CASSLEYGDSQVQYF. V usage is TRBV7-2 and J usage is TRBJ2-5; 7 positions agree with TRBD1. The germline V gene has CDR1 SGHTA and CDR2 FQGNSA. CDR3 size: 15 residues. V lost 1 base and J lost 10; bases outside the gene matches: 12.

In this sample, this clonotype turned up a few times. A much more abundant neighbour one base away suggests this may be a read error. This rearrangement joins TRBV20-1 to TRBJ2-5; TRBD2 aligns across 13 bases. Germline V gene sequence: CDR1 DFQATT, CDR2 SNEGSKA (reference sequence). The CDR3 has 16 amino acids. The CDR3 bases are TGCAGTGCTAGGAAGGCCAGACTAGCGGGGGGAGAGGCCCAGTACTTC. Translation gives CSARKARLAGGEAQYF.

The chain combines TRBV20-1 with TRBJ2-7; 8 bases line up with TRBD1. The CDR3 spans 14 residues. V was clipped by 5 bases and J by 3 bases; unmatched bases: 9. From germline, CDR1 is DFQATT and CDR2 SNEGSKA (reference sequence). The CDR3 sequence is CSAEGQGAGYEQYF. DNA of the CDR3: TGCAGTGCTGAGGGGCAGGGGGCTGGCTACGAGCAGTACTTC.

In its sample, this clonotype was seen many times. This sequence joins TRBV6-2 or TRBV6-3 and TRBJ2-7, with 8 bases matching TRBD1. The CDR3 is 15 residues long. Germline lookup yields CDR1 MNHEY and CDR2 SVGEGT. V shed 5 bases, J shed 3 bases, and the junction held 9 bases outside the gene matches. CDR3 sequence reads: CASSDLDRGGYEQYV. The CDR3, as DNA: TGTGCCAGCAGTGACCTCGACAGGGGCGGCTACGAGCAGTACGTC.

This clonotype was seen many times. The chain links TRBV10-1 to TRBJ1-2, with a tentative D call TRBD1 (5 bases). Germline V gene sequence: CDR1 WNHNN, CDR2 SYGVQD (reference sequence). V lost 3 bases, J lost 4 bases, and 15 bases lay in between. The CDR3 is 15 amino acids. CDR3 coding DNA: TGCGCCAGCAGTGAATGGCGGGGCGCTTGCTATGGCTACACCTTC. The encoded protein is CASSEWRGACYGYTF.

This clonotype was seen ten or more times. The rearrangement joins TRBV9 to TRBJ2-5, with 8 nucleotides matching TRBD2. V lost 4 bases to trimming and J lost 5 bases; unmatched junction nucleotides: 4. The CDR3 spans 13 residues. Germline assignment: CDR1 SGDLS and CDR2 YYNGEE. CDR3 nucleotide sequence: TGTGCCAGCAGCTCCGGGGGGGGGGAGACCCAGTACTTC. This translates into CASSSGGGETQYF. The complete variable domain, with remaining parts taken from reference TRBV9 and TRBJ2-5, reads DSGVTQTPKHLITATGQRVTLRCSPRSGDLSVYWYQQSLDQGLQFLIQYYNGEERAKGNILERFSAQQFPDLHSELNLSSLELGDSALYFCASSSGGGETQYFGPGTRLLVL.

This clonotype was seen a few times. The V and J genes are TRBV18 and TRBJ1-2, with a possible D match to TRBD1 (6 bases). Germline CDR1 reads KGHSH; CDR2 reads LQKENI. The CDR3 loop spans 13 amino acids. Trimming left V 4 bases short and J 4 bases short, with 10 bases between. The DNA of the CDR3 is TGTGCCAGCTCACAGGACAGTACCTATGGCTACACCTTC. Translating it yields CASSQDSTYGYTF.

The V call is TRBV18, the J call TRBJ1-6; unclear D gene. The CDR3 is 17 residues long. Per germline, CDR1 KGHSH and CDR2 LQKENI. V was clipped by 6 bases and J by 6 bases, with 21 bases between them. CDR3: CASSPTQTARSNSPLHF. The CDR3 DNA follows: TGTGCCAGCTCTCCTACACAGACTGCCAGATCTAATTCACCCCTCCACTTT.

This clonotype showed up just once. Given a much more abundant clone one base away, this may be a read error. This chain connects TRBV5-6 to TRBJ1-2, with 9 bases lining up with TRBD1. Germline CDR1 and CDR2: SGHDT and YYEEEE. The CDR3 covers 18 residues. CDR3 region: CASSIRTGTGNLNYGHTF. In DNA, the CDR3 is TGTGCCAGCAGCATTCGTACCGGGACAGGGAATCTAAACTATGGCCACACCTTC. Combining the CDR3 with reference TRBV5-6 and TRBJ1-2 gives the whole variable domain DAGVTQSPTHLIKTRGQQVTLRCSPKSGHDTVSWYQQALGQGPQFIFQYYEEEERQRGNFPDRFSGHQFPNYSSELNVNALLLGDSALYLCASSIRTGTGNLNYGHTFGSGTRLTVV.

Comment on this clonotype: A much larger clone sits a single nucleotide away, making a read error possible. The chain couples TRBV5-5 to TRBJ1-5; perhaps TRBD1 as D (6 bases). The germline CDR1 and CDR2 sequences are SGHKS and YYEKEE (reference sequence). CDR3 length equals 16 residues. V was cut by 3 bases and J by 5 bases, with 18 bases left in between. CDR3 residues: CASSSEGGGSHQPQHF. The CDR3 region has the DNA TGTGCCAGCAGCTCGGAAGGGGGAGGATCTCATCAGCCCCAGCATTTT.

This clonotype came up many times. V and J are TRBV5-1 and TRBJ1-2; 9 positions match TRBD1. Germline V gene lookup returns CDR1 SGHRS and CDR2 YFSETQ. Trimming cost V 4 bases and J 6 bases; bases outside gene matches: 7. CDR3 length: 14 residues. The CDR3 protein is CASSPFGQGNGYTF. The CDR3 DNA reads TGCGCCAGCAGCCCTTTCGGACAGGGGAATGGCTACACCTTC.

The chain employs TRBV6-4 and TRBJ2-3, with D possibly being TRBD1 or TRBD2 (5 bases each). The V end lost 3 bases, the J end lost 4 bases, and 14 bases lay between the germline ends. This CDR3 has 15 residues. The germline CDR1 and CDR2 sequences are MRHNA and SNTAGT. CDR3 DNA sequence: TGTGCCAGCAGTGAGGGTGGGGGAAGCGCAGATACGCAGTATTTT. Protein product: CASSEGGGSADTQYF.

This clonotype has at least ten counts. This CDR3 reads CASSLGFTARYEQYF. The CDR3 DNA is TGTGCCAGCAGCTTAGGGTTCACAGCCCGGTACGAGCAGTACTTC. The V and J genes are TRBV7-2 and TRBJ2-7, with D unresolved. The germline V gene has CDR1 SGHTA and CDR2 FQGNSA. The CDR3 spans 15 residues. V dropped 1 base and J dropped 4 bases, with 14 bases sitting between them.

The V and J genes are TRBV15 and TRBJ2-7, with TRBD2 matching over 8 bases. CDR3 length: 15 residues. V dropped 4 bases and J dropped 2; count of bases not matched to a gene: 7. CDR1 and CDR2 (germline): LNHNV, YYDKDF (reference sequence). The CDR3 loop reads CATSTTTSATYEQYF. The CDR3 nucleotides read TGTGCCACCAGCACAACGACTAGCGCCACCTACGAGCAGTACTTC.

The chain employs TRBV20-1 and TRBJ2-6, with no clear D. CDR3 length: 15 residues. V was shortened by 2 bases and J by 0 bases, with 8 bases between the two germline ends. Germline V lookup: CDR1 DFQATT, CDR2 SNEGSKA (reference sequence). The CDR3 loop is CSARQASSGANVLTF. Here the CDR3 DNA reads TGCAGTGCTAGACAGGCTTCCTCTGGGGCCAACGTCCTGACTTTC.

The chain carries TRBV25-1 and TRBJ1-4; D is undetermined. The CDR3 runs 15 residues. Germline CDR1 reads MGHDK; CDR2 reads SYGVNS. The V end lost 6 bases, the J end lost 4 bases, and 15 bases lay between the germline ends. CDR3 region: CASSPPGGYNEKLFF. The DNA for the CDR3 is TGTGCCAGCAGCCCCCCGGGAGGGTATAATGAAAAACTGTTTTTT.

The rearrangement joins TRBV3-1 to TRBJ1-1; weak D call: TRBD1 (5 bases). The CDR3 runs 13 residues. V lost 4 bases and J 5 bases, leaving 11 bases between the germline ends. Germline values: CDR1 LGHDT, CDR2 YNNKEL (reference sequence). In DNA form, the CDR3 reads TGTGCCAGCAGCCGACAAGAGGGGACTGAAGCTTTCTTT. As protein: CASSRQEGTEAFF.

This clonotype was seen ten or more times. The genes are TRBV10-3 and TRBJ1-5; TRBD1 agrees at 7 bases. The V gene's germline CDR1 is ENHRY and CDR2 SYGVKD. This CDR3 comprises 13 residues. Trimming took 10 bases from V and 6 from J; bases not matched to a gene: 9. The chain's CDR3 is CATQTGATQPQHF. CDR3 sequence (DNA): TGTGCCACCCAAACAGGGGCGACTCAGCCCCAGCATTTT.

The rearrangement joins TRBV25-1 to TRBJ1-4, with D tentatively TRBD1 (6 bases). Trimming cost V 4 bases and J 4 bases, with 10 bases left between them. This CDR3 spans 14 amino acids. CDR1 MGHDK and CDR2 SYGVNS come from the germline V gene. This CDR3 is CASSGRGYNEKLFF. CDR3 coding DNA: TGTGCCAGCAGTGGCAGGGGATATAATGAAAAACTGTTTTTT.

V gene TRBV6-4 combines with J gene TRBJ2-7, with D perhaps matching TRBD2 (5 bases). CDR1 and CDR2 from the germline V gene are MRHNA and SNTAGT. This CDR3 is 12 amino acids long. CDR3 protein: CASSRNTGELYV. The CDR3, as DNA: TGTGCCAGCAGTCGTAATACCGGGGAGCTGTACGTC.

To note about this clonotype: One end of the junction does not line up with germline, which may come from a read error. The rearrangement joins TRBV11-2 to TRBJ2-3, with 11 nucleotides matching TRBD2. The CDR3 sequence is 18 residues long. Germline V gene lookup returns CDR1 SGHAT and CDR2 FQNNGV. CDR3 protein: CASSLEGASGRYTDTQYF. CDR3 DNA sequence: TGTGCCAGCAGTTTAGAAGGGGCTAGCGGGAGGTACACAGATACGCAGTATTTT. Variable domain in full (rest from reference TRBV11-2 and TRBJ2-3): EAGVAQSPRYKIIEKRQSVAFWCNPISGHATLYWYQQILGQGPKLLIQFQNNGVVDDSQLPKDRFSAERLKGVDSTLKIQPAKLEDSAVYLCASSLEGASGRYTDTQYFGPGTRLTVL.

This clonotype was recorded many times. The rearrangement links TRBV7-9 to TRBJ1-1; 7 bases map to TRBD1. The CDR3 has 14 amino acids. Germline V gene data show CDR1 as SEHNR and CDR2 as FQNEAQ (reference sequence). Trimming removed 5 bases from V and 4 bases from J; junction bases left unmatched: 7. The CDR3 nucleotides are TGTGCCAGCAGCACACAGGGGAGACCCACTGAAGCTTTCTTT. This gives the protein CASSTQGRPTEAFF. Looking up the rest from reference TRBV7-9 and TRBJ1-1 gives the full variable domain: DTGVSQNPRHKITKRGQNVTFRCDPISEHNRLYWYRQTLGQGPEFLTYFQNEAQLEKSRLLSDRFSAERPKGSFSTLEIQRTEQGDSAMYLCASSTQGRPTEAFFGQGTRLTVV.

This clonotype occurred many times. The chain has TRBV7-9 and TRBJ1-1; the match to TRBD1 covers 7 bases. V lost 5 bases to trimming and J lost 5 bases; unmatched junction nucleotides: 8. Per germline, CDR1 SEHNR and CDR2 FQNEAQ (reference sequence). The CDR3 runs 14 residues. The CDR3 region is CASSPTGRGTEAFF. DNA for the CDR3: TGTGCCAGCAGCCCGACAGGGAGGGGAACTGAAGCTTTCTTT.

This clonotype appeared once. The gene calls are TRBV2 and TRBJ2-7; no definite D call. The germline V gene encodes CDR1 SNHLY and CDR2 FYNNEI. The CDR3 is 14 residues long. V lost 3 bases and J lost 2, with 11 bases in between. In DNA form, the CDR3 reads TGTGCCAGCAGTGAGCGCGCAGTCGCCTACGAGCAGTACTTC. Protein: CASSERAVAYEQYF.

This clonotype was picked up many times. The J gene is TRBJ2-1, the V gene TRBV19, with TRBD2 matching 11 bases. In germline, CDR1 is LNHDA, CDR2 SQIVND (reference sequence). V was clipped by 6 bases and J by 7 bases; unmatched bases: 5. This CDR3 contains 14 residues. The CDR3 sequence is CASSTSGSANEQFF. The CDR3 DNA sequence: TGTGCCAGTAGCACTAGCGGGAGTGCTAATGAGCAGTTCTTC.

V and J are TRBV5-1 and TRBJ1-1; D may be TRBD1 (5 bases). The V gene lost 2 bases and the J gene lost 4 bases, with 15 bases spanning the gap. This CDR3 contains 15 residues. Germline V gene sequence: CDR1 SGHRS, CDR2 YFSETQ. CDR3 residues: CASSFGGGSGTEAFF. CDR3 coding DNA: TGCGCCAGCAGCTTTGGGGGGGGATCGGGCACTGAAGCTTTCTTT. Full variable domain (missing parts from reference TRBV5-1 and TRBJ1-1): KAGVTQTPRYLIKTRGQQVTLSCSPISGHRSVSWYQQTPGQGLQFLFEYFSETQRNKGNFPGRFSGRQFSNSRSEMNVSTLELGDSALYLCASSFGGGSGTEAFFGQGTRLTVV.

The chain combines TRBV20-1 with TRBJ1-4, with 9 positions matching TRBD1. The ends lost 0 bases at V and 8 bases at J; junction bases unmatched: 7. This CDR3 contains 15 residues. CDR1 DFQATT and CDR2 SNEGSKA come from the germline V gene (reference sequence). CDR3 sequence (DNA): TGCAGTGCTAGAGAATGGGACAGGGTAGGGGAAAAACTGTTTTTT. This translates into CSAREWDRVGEKLFF.